A selection of T cell receptor beta chains follows, all from one sample in a study of T cells in Graves' hyperthyroidism and ophthalmopathy. One entry per CDR3 protein, called by TCRdb with MiXCR from the multiplex PCR reads. Of roughly 93,000 distinct CDR3 sequences listed, around 50% are singletons. Material: blood. The receptors shown here come from a woman between 40 and 55 years old with Graves' hyperthyroidism. Both conserved end residues are trimmed from each CDR3.

v_call	j_call	cdr3_aa
TRBV19	TRBJ1-1	ASRYPGDRVAF
TRBV7-9	TRBJ2-7	ASSWTGFSYKQY
TRBV25-1	TRBJ1-1	ASLLAAMNTEAF
TRBV29-1	TRBJ2-5	SVLRGGGQETQY
TRBV5-1	TRBJ2-2	ASSTATGELF
TRBV28	TRBJ2-2	ASSFFPSGRVNTGELF
TRBV7-4	TRBJ2-7	ASSVGVIYEQY
TRBV10-3	TRBJ1-2	ASRRQGSIYGYT
TRBV3-1	TRBJ2-2	ASSLEGGTGELF
TRBV7-2	TRBJ1-6	ASSLDRAAPLH
TRBV4-1	TRBJ1-4	ASSHGTDDEKLF
TRBV9	TRBJ1-6	ASSLVLGGSSPHH
TRBV6-5	TRBJ2-2	ASSYLNANTGELF
TRBV14	TRBJ1-4	ASSPQGSIKEKLF
TRBV5-1	TRBJ1-4	ASSTSGGANEKLF
TRBV20-1	TRBJ1-2	SARGGTGGSYGYT
TRBV6-5	TRBJ1-6	ASTTGLAPLH
TRBV4-1	TRBJ2-7	ASSQEDRDVYEQY
TRBV2	TRBJ2-5	ASSELAGGPRETQY
TRBV20-1	TRBJ1-5	SASLPGHQPQH
TRBV27	TRBJ1-2	ASIRDSLLYGYT
TRBV20-1	TRBJ2-5	SARPRGGLAGGPLLETQY
TRBV7-2	TRBJ1-5	ASSLLPEGQPQH
TRBV4-1	TRBJ2-5	ASSQPAVRSALY
TRBV7-9	TRBJ1-1	ASSLRPGTGFTEAF
TRBV20-1	TRBJ2-7	SAPGPSTYEQY
TRBV6-1	TRBJ2-7	ASMTWAGSSGSSRSYEQY
TRBV7-2	TRBJ2-5	ASSHLLDRGGEETQY
TRBV9	TRBJ1-2	ASSAGFTNYGYT
TRBV29-1	TRBJ1-3	SFTGAAGNTIC
TRBV7-2	TRBJ2-7	ASSRVAGESYEQY
TRBV7-6	TRBJ2-3	ASSSQGVVDTQY
TRBV25-1	TRBJ1-4	ASQDRRPKLF
TRBV6-5	TRBJ2-7	ASRTIYEQY
TRBV6-1	TRBJ2-7	ASSPGLASYERY
TRBV5-1	TRBJ2-7	ASSPGTGDHEQY
TRBV11-1	TRBJ1-2	AWTRTGIGCT
TRBV7-9	TRBJ2-7	ASQVAQPDYEQY
TRBV10-3	TRBJ2-3	AIRDSPTDTQY
TRBV3-1	TRBJ2-7	ASSRRLAGFYGQY
TRBV7-9	TRBJ2-5	ASSSVDGTGETQY
TRBV12-3/TRBV12-4	TRBJ2-5	ASSWGGGRQTQY
TRBV20-1	TRBJ2-5	SATRRGVAGGQETQY
TRBV24-1	TRBJ1-4	ASSPYASGPNNEKLF
TRBV5-1	TRBJ1-3	ASSPRTDGNTIY
TRBV6-1	TRBJ1-4	ASSDGQGPEKLF
TRBV20-1	TRBJ2-6	SARDGGSGANVLT
TRBV5-1	TRBJ2-7	ASRFEDSEGSQY
TRBV5-1	TRBJ2-2	ASSLGIGTARDGELF
TRBV20-1	TRBJ1-6	SARGPRNSPLH
TRBV20-1	TRBJ1-6	SVGGGTGNSPLH
TRBV13	TRBJ1-1	ASSLARVNAF
TRBV6-5	TRBJ1-6	ASSLAAPSSYNSPLH
TRBV6-5	TRBJ1-2	ASSWSSGQANYGYT
TRBV4-1	TRBJ2-7	ASSQDWTSTRNEQY
TRBV6-6	TRBJ2-7	ASTGLAGARKQY
TRBV30	TRBJ1-1	AWIWAEAF
TRBV5-1	TRBJ1-1	ASSRAGSDRTMNTEAF
TRBV5-1	TRBJ1-3	ASSPLGQAENTIY
TRBV11-2	TRBJ1-1	AGSGATGTEAF